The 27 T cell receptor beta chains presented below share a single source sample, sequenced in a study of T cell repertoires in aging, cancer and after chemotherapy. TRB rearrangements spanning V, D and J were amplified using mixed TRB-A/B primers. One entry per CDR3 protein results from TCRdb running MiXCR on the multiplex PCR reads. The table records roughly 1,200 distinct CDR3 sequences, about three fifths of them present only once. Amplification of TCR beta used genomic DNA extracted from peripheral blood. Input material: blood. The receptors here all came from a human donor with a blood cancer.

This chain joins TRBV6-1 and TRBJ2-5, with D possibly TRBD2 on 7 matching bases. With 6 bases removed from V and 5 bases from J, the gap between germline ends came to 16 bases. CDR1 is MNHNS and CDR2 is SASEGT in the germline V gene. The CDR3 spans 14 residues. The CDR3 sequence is CASSAGVGRETQYF. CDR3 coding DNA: TGTGCCAGCAGCGCAGGGGTCGGGAGGGAGACCCAGTACTTC.

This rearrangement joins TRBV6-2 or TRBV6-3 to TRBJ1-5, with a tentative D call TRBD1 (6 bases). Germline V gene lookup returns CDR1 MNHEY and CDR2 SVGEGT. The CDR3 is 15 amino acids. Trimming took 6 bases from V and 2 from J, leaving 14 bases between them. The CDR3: CASRERGLGNQPQHF. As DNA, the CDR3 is TGTGCCAGCAGAGAAAGGGGGTTGGGCAATCAGCCCCAGCATTTT.

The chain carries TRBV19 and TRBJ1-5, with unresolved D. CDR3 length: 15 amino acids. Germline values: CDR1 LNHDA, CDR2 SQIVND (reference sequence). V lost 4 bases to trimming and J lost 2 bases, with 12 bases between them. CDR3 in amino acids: CASSTQIGGNQPQHF. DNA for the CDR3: TGTGCCAGTAGTACGCAAATCGGGGGCAATCAGCCCCAGCATTTT.

As DNA, the CDR3 is TGCGCCAGCAGCTCCGCCGGGCAGGGGCTTGAAGCTTTCTTT. As protein: CASSSAGQGLEAFF. V is TRBV5-1 and J is TRBJ1-1, with a weak D call TRBD1 (6 bases). CDR3 length equals 14 residues. Deletions cut 3 bases from V and 7 bases from J, with 16 bases between. Germline loops: CDR1 SGHRS, CDR2 YFSETQ.

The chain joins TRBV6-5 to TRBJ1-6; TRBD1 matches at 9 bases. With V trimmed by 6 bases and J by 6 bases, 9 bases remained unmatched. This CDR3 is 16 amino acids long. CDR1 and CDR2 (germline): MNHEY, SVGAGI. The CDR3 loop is CASRSLGQGINSPLHF. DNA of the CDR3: TGTGCCAGCAGATCCCTAGGACAGGGGATTAATTCACCCCTCCACTTT.

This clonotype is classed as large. The CDR3 DNA reads as TGTGCCAGTAGTATCGGGACAGGGTATAGCAGTGAGCAGTTCTTC. Translated, it gives CASSIGTGYSSEQFF. V gene TRBV19 combines with J gene TRBJ2-1; 9 nucleotides line up with TRBD1. Trimming removed 3 bases from V and 9 bases from J; junction bases left unmatched: 9. Germline V gene lookup returns CDR1 LNHDA and CDR2 SQIVND (reference sequence). The CDR3 runs to 15 residues.

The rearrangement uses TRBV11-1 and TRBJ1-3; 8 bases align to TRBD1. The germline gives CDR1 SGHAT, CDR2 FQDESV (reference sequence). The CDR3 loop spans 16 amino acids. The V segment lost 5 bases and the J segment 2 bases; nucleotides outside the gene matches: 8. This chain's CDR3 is CASSPPWTGTGNTIYF. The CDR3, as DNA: TGTGCCAGCAGCCCTCCTTGGACAGGGACTGGAAACACCATATATTTT.

CDR3 bases: TGTGCCAGCGGGACGGAACATAATTCACCCCTCCACTTT. It yields the protein CASGTEHNSPLHF. This chain joins TRBV6-6 and TRBJ1-6; possibly TRBD1 for D (5 bases). Germline assignment: CDR1 MNHNY and CDR2 SVGAGI (reference sequence). The V gene lost 8 bases and the J gene lost 5 bases, with 10 bases spanning the gap. This CDR3 is built from 13 residues.

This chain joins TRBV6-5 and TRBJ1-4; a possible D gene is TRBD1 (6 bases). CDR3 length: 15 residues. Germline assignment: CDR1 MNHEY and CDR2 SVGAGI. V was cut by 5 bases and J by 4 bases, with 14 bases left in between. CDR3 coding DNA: TGTGCCAGCAGTCGTACCGGGGGGCATAATGAAAAACTGTTTTTT. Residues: CASSRTGGHNEKLFF.

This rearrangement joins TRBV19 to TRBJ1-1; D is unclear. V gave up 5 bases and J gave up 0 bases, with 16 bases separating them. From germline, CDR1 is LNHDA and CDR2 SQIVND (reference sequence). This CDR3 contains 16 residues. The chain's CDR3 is CASSPRIKQLNTEAFF. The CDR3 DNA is TGTGCCAGTAGTCCCCGCATCAAACAACTGAACACTGAAGCTTTCTTT.

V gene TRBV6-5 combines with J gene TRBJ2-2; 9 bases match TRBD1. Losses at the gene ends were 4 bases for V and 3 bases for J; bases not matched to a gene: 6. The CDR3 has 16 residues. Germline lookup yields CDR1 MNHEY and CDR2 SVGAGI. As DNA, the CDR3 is TGTGCCAGCAGTTCCTCGGGACAGGGATACACCGGGGAGCTGTTTTTT. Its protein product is CASSSSGQGYTGELFF.

DNA for the CDR3: TGTGCCAGCAGTTACTCGGGACAGGGGGCCTACGAGCAGTACTTC. Protein: CASSYSGQGAYEQYF. The chain is built from TRBV6-2 or TRBV6-3 and TRBJ2-7; TRBD1 matches 11 bases. V shed 0 bases, J shed 2 bases, and the junction held 0 bases outside the gene matches. The germline V gene has CDR1 MNHEY and CDR2 SVGEGT. The CDR3 is 15 residues long.

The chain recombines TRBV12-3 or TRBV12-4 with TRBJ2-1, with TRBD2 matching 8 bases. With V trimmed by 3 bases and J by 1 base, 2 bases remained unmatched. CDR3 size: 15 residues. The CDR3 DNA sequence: TGTGCCAGCAGTTTTGCGGGGGGTTCCTACAATGAGCAGTTCTTC. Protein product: CASSFAGGSYNEQFF.

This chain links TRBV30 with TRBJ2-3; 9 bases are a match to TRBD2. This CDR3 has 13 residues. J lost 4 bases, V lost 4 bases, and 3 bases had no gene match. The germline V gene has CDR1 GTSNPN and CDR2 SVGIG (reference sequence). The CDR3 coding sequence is TGTGCCTGGATTGCGGGGGGGCCAGATACGCAGTATTTT. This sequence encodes CAWIAGGPDTQYF.

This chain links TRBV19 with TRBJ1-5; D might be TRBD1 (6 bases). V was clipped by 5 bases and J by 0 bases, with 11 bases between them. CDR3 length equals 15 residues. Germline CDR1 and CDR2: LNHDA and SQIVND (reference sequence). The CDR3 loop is CASSPGTISNQPQHF. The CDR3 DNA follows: TGTGCCAGTAGTCCCGGGACAATTAGCAATCAGCCCCAGCATTTT.

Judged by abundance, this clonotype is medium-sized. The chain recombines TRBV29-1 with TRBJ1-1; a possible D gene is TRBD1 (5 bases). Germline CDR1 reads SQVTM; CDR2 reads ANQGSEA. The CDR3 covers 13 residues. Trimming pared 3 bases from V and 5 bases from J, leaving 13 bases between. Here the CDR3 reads CSVDGGLGTEAFF. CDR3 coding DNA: TGCAGCGTTGACGGGGGTTTAGGAACTGAAGCTTTCTTT.

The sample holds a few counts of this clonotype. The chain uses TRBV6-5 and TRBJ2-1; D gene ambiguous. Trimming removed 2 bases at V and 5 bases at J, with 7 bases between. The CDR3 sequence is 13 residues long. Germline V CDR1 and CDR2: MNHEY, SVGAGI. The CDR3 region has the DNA TGTGCCAGCAGTTACGGCAGACACAATGAGCAGTTCTTC. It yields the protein CASSYGRHNEQFF.

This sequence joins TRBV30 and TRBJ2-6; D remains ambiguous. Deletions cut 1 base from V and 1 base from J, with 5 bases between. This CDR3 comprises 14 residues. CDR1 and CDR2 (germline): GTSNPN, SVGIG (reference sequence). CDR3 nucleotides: TGTGCCTGGAGTGAAACGTCTGGGGCCAACGTCCTGACTTTC. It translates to CAWSETSGANVLTF.

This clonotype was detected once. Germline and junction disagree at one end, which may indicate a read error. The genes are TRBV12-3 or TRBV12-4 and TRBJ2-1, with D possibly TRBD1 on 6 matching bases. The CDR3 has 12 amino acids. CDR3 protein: CASSSNRDTWIF. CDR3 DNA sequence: TGTGCCAGCAGCTCGAACAGGGACACCTGGATCTTC.

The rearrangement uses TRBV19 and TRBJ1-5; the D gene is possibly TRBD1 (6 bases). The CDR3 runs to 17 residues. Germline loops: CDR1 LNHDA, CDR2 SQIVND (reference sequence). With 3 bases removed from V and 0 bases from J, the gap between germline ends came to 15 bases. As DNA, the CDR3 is TGTGCCAGTAGTATGGGGGCCAGCAGCTATAGCAATCAGCCCCAGCATTTT. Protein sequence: CASSMGASSYSNQPQHF.

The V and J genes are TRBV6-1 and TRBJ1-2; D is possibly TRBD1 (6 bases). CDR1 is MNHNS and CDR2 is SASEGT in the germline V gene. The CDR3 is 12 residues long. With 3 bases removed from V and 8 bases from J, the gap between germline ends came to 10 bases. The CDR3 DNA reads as TGTGCCAGCAGTGACGGGACACTCGGCTACACCTTC. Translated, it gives CASSDGTLGYTF.

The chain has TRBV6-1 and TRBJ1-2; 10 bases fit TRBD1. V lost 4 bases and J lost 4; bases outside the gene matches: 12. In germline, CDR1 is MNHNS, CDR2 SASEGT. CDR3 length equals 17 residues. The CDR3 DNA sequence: TGTGCCAGCAGTGGACAGGGGGCGCTTTTTTATGGCTATGGCTACACCTTC. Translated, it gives CASSGQGALFYGYGYTF.

As DNA, the CDR3 is TGTGCCAGCTCACCGGGACTAGGAACCGGGGAGCTGTTTTTT. Residues: CASSPGLGTGELFF. V is TRBV18 and J is TRBJ2-2, with 8 bases aligning to TRBD2. The ends lost 3 bases at V and 5 bases at J; junction bases unmatched: 2. CDR1 is KGHSH, CDR2 LQKENI, per germline. The length of the CDR3 is 14 residues.

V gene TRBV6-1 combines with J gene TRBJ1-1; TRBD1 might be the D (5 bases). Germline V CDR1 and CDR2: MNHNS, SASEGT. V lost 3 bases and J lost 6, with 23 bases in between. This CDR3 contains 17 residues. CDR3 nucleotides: TGTGCCAGCAGTGATCCTAGGAAAGGGGCGCGGGTCCCTGAAGCTTTCTTT. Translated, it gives CASSDPRKGARVPEAFF.

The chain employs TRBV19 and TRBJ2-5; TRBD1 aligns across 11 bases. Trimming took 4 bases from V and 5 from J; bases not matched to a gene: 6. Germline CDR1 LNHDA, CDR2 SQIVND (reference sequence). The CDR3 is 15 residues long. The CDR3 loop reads CASSRGQGAWETQYF. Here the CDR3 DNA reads TGTGCCAGTAGTAGAGGACAGGGGGCTTGGGAGACCCAGTACTTC.

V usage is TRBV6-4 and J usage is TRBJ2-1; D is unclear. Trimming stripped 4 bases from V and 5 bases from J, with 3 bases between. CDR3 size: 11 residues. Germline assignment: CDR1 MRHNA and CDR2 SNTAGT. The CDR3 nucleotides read TGTGCCAGCAGTGGGAACAATGAGCAGTTCTTC. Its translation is CASSGNNEQFF.

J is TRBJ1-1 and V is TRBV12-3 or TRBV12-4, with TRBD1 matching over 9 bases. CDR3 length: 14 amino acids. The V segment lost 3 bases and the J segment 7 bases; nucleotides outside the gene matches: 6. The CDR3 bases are TGTGCCAGCAGTTTTACAGGGGGCAATGTTGAAGCTTTCTTT. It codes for CASSFTGGNVEAFF.